Listed below are T cell receptor beta chains from one sample, sequenced in a study of OX40 agonist ivuxolimab in advanced cancers. Profiling relied on immunoSEQ multiplex PCR, and the TCRdb table lists in-frame clones only, not all of them. The table lists about 52,000 clones, 90% to 95% of them singletons, with around 26% in the top ten. This specimen consisted of CD4+ or CD8+ T cells sorted from blood, obtained in a trial of the OX40 agonist ivuxolimab. These receptors came from an adult with an advanced solid tumor such as melanoma, head and neck, liver or kidney cancer. CDR3s include the opening cysteine and the closing phenylalanine or tryptophan. A D gene is named only where the DNA matches it firmly. Size is stated for part of the rows, as once, few or many counts, or as a class when the clone is expanded.

V gene,CDR3 length,clone size,D gene,J gene,CDR3 protein,CDR3 DNA
TRBV11-2,14,-,-,TRBJ2-7,CASSWTENPYEQYF,TGTGCCAGCAGCTGGACAGAAAACCCCTACGAGCAGTACTTC
TRBV6-4,15,-,TRBD1,TRBJ1-2,CASRGQGIGNYGYTF,TGTGCCAGCAGAGGACAGGGGATCGGTAACTATGGCTACACCTTC
TRBV27,13,-,-,TRBJ2-5,CASSLFRGETQYF,TGTGCCAGCAGTTTATTCAGGGGTGAGACCCAGTACTTC
TRBV30,15,-,TRBD2,TRBJ2-7,CAWSDLAGGLYEQYF,TGTGCCTGGAGTGATTTAGCGGGAGGGTTATACGAGCAGTACTTC
TRBV10-3,15,-,-,TRBJ2-7,CAISESYGELYEQYF,TGTGCCATCAGTGAGTCCTACGGGGAACTATACGAGCAGTACTTC
TRBV28,14,-,TRBD1,TRBJ2-2,CASIGTGSTGELFF,TGTGCCAGTATCGGGACAGGGAGCACCGGGGAGCTGTTTTTT
TRBV7-9,15,-,-,TRBJ1-4,CASSGRAGADEKLFF,TGTGCCAGCAGCGGTAGGGCAGGGGCGGATGAAAAACTGTTTTTT
TRBV5-6,14,-,-,TRBJ2-1,CASSLLPNFYEQFF,TGTGCCAGCAGCTTGCTCCCTAACTTCTACGAGCAGTTCTTC
TRBV9,14,few,TRBD1,TRBJ2-5,CASSPQDRVETQYF,TGTGCCAGCAGCCCCCAGGACAGGGTTGAGACCCAGTACTTC
TRBV9,17,few,-,TRBJ2-3,CASSLPRGGVGTDTQYF,TGTGCCAGCAGCTTACCCCGTGGGGGAGTTGGCACAGATACGCAGTATTTT
TRBV9,15,-,-,TRBJ2-7,CASSVGASGSYEQYF,TGTGCCAGCAGCGTGGGCGCGTCCGGGTCTTACGAGCAGTACTTC
TRBV19,15,-,TRBD2,TRBJ2-1,CASSLSGGTYNEQFF,TGTGCCAGTAGTCTTAGCGGGGGCACCTACAATGAGCAGTTCTTC
TRBV4-3,16,-,TRBD1,TRBJ2-7,CASSQSTGRGQNEQYF,TGCGCCAGCAGCCAATCAACGGGCAGGGGGCAGAACGAGCAGTACTTC
TRBV11-2,13,-,-,TRBJ1-2,CASSLEGLFGYTF,TGTGCCAGCAGCTTAGAGGGTTTGTTTGGCTACACCTTC
TRBV30,13,-,-,TRBJ2-7,CAWSLGNAYEQYF,TGTGCCTGGAGTTTGGGGAATGCCTACGAGCAGTACTTC
TRBV12-2,14,-,-,TRBJ1-1,CASRLAGLDTEAFF,TGTGCAAGTCGCTTAGCCGGCCTCGACACTGAAGCTTTCTTT
TRBV13,13,-,-,TRBJ2-7,CASSSKGSYEQYF,TGTGCCAGCAGCTCTAAAGGGAGCTACGAGCAGTACTTC
TRBV6-5,15,-,-,TRBJ1-4,CASSFGGWSYEKLFF,TGTGCCAGCAGTTTCGGGGGCTGGAGTTATGAAAAACTGTTTTTT
TRBV5-8,15,-,TRBD1,TRBJ2-5,CASSPGTVSQETQYF,TGTGCCAGCAGCCCAGGGACAGTTAGCCAAGAGACCCAGTACTTC
TRBV21-1,19,medium-sized,-,TRBJ1-5,CASSKEPRAGTEINQPQHF,TGTGCCAGCAGCAAAGAACCTCGGGCCGGGACAGAAATTAATCAGCCCCAGCATTTT
TRBV6-5,15,-,TRBD2,TRBJ2-5,CASSPGLAGGETQYF,TGTGCCAGCAGTCCCGGACTAGCGGGAGGAGAGACCCAGTACTTC
TRBV5-4,15,-,-,TRBJ1-2,CASSLTGDSRVGYTF,TGTGCCAGCAGCTTGACCGGGGATTCACGTGTTGGCTACACCTTC
TRBV19,14,-,-,TRBJ2-7,CASSIGRGSYEQYF,TGTGCCAGTAGTATCGGACGGGGGTCCTACGAGCAGTACTTC
TRBV4-2,16,-,TRBD2,TRBJ2-1,CASSPRLAGGAGEQFF,TGTGCCAGCAGCCCCAGGCTAGCGGGAGGGGCGGGTGAGCAGTTCTTC
TRBV19,17,-,TRBD2,TRBJ2-1,CASSSGLAGHHYNEQFF,TGTGCCAGTAGTAGCGGACTAGCGGGGCACCACTACAATGAGCAGTTCTTC
TRBV19,16,-,-,TRBJ2-7,CASSIVLRGIGYEQYF,TGTGCCAGTAGTATAGTTTTGAGAGGGATCGGCTACGAGCAGTACTTC
TRBV4-3,15,-,-,TRBJ2-1,CASSQDSRSGNEQFF,TGCGCCAGCAGCCAAGATTCCCGGTCGGGCAATGAGCAGTTCTTC
TRBV2,15,-,-,TRBJ2-3,CASSEAPLVPDTQYF,TGTGCCAGCAGTGAAGCTCCCCTAGTTCCAGATACGCAGTATTTT
TRBV4-1,16,-,-,TRBJ2-3,CASSHGPLWKPDTQYF,TGCGCCAGCAGCCATGGGCCCCTATGGAAGCCAGATACGCAGTATTTT
TRBV30,16,-,TRBD2,TRBJ2-2,CAWTISGRVSGGELFF,TGTGCCTGGACTATTAGCGGGAGAGTCTCGGGCGGGGAGCTGTTTTTT
TRBV28,17,once,TRBD2,TRBJ2-7,CASSLPYSGSKSYEQYF,TGTGCCAGCAGTTTACCCTATAGCGGGAGTAAGTCCTACGAGCAGTACTTC
TRBV5-1,15,-,TRBD1,TRBJ2-7,CASSQGQGLSYEQYF,TGCGCCAGCAGCCAAGGACAGGGTCTCTCCTACGAGCAGTACTTC